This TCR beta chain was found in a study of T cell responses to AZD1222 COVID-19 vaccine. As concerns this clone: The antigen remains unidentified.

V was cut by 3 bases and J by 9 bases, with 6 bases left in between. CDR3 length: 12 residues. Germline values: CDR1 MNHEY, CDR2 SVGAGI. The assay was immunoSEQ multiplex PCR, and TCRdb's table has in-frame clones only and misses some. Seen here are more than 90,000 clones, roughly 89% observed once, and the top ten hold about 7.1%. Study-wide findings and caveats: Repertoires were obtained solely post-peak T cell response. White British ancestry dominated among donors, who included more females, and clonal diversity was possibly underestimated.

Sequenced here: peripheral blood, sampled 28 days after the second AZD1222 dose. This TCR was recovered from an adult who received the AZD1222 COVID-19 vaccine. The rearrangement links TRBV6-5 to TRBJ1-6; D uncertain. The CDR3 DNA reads TGTGCCAGCAGTTATGAGGTTTCACCCCTCCACTTT. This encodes CASSYEVSPLHF.